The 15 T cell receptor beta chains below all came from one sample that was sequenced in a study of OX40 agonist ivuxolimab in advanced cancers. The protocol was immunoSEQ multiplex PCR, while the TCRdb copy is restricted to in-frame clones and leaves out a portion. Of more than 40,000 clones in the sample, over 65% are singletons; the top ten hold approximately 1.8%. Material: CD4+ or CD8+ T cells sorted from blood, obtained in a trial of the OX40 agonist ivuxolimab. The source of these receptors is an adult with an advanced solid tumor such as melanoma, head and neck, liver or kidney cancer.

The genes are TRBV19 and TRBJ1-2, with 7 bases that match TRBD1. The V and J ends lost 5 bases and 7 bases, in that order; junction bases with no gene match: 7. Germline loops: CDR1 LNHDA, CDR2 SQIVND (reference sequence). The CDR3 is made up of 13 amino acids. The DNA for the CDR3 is TGTGCCAGTAGTGCTACCCACAGGGGTGGCTACACCTTC. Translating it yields CASSATHRGGYTF. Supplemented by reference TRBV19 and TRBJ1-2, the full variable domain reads DGGITQSPKYLFRKEGQNVTLSCEQNLNHDAMYWYRQDPGQGLRLIYYSQIVNDFQKGDIAEGYSVSREKKESFPLTVTSAQKNPTAFYLCASSATHRGGYTFGSGTRLTVV.

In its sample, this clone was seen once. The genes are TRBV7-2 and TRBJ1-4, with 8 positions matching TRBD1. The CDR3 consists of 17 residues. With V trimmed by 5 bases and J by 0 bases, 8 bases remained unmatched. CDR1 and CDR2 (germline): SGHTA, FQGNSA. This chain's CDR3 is CASSRLGTGATNEKLFF. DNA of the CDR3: TGTGCCAGCAGCCGATTGGGGACAGGAGCAACTAATGAAAAACTGTTTTTT.

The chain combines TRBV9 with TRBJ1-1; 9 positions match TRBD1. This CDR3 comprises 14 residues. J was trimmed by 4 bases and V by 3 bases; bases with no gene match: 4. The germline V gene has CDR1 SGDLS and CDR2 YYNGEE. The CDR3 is CASSEQGASTEAFF. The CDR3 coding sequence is TGTGCCAGCAGCGAACAGGGGGCGAGCACTGAAGCTTTCTTT.

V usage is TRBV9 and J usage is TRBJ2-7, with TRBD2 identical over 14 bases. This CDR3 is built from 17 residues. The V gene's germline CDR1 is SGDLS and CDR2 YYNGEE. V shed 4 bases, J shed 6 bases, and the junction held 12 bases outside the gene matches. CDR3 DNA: TGTGCCAGCAGCCCCAGTGCGCGACTAGCGGGGGGGTCCGAGCAGTACTTC. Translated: CASSPSARLAGGSEQYF.

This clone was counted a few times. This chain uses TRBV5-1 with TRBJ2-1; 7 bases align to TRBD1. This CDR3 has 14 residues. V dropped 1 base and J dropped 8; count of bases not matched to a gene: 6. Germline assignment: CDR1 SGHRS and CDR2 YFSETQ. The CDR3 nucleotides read TGCGCCAGCAGCTTGAGACAGGGTGGTGATGAGCAGTTCTTC. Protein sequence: CASSLRQGGDEQFF. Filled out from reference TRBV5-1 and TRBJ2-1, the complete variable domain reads KAGVTQTPRYLIKTRGQQVTLSCSPISGHRSVSWYQQTPGQGLQFLFEYFSETQRNKGNFPGRFSGRQFSNSRSEMNVSTLELGDSALYLCASSLRQGGDEQFFGPGTRLTVL.

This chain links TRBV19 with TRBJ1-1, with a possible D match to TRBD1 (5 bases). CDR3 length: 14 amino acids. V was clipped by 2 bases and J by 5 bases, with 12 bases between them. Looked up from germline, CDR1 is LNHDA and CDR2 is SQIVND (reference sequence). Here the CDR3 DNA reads TGTGCCAGTAGTATATTTCAGGGAGGGACTGAAGCTTTCTTT. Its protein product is CASSIFQGGTEAFF.

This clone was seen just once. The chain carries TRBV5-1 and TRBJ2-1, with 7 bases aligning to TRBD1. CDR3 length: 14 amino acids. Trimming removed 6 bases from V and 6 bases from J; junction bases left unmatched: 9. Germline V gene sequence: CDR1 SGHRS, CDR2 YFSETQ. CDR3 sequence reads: CASTSGQITNEQFF. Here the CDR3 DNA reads TGCGCCAGCACCTCGGGACAGATAACCAATGAGCAGTTCTTC.

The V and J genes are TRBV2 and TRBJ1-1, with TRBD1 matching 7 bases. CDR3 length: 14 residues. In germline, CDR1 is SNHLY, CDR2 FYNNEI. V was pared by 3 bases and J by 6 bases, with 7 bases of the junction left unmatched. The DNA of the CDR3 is TGTGCCAGCAGTGAGCCAAACAGGGGCGCTGAAGCTTTCTTT. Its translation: CASSEPNRGAEAFF.

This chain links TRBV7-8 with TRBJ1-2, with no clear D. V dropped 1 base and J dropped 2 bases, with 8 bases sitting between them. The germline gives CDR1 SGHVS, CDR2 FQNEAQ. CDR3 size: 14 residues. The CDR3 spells CASSLVTANYGYTF. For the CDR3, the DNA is TGTGCCAGCAGCTTAGTTACGGCCAACTATGGCTACACCTTC. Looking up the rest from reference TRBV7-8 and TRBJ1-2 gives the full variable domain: GAGVSQSPRYKVAKRGQDVALRCDPISGHVSLFWYQQALGQGPEFLTYFQNEAQLDKSGLPSDRFFAERPEGSVSTLKIQRTQQEDSAVYLCASSLVTANYGYTFGSGTRLTVV.

CDR3 amino acids: CSVGVAGGPIGANVLTF. CDR3 coding DNA: TGCAGCGTTGGGGTGGCGGGGGGGCCAATTGGGGCCAACGTCCTGACTTTC. V is TRBV29-1 and J is TRBJ2-6, with 9 positions matching TRBD2. V trimming: 4 bases; J trimming: 3 bases; junction bases outside the gene matches: 10. CDR3 size: 17 residues. Germline V gene data show CDR1 as SQVTM and CDR2 as ANQGSEA.

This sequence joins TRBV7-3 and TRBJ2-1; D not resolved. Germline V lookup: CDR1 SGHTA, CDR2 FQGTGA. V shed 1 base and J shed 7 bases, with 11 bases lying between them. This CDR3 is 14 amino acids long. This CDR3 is CASSLSGSWNEQFF. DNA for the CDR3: TGTGCCAGCAGCTTAAGTGGTTCGTGGAATGAGCAGTTCTTC.

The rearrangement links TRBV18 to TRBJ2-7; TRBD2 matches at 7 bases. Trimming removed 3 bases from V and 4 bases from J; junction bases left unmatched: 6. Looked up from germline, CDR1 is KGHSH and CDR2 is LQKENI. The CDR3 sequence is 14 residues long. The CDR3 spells CASSPRGVIYEQYF. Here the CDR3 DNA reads TGTGCCAGCTCACCCCGGGGGGTTATTTACGAGCAGTACTTC.

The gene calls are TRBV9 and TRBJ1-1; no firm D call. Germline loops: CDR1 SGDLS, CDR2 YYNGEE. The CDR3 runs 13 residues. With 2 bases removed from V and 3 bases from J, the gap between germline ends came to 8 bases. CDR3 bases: TGTGCCAGCAGCGTCGACGGAGACACTGAAGCTTTCTTT. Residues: CASSVDGDTEAFF.

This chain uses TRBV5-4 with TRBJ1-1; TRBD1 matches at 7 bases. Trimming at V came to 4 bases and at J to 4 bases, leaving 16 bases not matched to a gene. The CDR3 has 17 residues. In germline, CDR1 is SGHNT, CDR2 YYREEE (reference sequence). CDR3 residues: CASSIRQGGRGVTEAFF. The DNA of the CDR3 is TGTGCCAGCAGCATAAGACAGGGCGGAAGGGGTGTCACTGAAGCTTTCTTT.

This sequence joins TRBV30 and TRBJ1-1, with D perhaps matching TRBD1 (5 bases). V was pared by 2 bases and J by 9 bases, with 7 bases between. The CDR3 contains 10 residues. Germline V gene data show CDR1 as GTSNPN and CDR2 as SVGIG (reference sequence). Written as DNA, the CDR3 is TGTGCCTGGAGTTTGGGGCAAGCTTTCTTT. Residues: CAWSLGQAFF.